Detailed here is one T cell receptor (beta chain). The data stem from a study of shared clonotypes between healthy human individuals. Study-level background: The people who gave samples were a couple of women and three men aged 18 to 49.

The CDR3 covers 15 residues. Germline V gene lookup returns CDR1 GTSNPN and CDR2 SVGIG (reference sequence). The V segment lost 0 bases and the J segment 4 bases; nucleotides outside the gene matches: 8. Sequenced by immunoSEQ multiplex PCR; TCRdb stores in-frame clones only, minus some. The sample shows 2.3 million or so clones, over 85% of them seen only once. The material sequenced was naive CD4+ T cells from PBMCs. Subset noted: CD45RA+ positively selected. The chain has TRBV30 and TRBJ1-2, with TRBD1 identical over 7 bases. The sequence derives from a man aged 18 to 29 in good health. Some clones in this sample may be carry-over from other donors' samples. The CDR3 sequence is CAWSVSSGTVYGYTF. The CDR3 bases are TGTGCCTGGAGTGTATCTAGTGGGACAGTCTATGGCTACACCTTC.